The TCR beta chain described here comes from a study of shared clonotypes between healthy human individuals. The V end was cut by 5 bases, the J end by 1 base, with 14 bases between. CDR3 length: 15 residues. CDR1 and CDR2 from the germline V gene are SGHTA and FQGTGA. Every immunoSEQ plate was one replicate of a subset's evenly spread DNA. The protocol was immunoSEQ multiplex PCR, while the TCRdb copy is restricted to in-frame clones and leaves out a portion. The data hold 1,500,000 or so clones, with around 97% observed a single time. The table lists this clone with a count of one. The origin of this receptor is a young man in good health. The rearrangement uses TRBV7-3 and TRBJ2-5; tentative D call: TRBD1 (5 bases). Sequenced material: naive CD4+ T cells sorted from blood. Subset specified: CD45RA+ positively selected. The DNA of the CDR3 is TGTGCCAGCAGCGCTAACCCAGGGCCCCAAGAGACCCAGTACTTC. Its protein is CASSANPGPQETQYF.